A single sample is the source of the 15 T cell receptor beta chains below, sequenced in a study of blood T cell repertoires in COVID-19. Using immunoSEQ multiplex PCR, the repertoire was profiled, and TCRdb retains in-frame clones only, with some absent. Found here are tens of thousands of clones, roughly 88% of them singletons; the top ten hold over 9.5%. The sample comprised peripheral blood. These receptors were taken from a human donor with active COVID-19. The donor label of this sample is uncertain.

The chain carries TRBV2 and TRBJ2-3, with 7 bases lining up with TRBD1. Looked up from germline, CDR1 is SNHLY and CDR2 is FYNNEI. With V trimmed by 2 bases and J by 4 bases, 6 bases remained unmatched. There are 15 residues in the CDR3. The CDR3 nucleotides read TGTGCCAGCAGTGAATTCAAGGGGGCCGCAGATACGCAGTATTTT. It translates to CASSEFKGAADTQYF.

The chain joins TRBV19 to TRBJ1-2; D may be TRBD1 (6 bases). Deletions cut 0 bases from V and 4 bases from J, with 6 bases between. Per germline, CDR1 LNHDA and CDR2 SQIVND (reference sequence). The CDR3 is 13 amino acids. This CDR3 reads CASSIETGYGYTF. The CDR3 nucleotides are TGTGCCAGTAGTATAGAGACAGGCTATGGCTACACCTTC.

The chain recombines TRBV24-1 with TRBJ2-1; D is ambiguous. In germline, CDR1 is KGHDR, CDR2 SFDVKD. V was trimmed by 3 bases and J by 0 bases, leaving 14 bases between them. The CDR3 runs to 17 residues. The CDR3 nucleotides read TGTGCCACCAGTGATAAAAGGCCTAGGAGCTCCTACAATGAGCAGTTCTTC. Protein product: CATSDKRPRSSYNEQFF.

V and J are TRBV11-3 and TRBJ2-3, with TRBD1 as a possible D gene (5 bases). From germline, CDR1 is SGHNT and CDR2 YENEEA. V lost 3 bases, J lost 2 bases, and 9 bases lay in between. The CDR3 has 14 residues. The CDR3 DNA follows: TGTGCCAGCAGCTTCGGACAACACACAGATACGCAGTATTTT. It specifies CASSFGQHTDTQYF.

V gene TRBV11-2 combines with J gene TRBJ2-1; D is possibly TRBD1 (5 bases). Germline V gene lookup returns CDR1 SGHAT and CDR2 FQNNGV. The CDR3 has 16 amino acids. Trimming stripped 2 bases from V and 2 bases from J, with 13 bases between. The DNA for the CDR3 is TGTGCCAGCAGCTTACACGTGGACACCACCTACAATGAGCAGTTCTTC. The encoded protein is CASSLHVDTTYNEQFF.

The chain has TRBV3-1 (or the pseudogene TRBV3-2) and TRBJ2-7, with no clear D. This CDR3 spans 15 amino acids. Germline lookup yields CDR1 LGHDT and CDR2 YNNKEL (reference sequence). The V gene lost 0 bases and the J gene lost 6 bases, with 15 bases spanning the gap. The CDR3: CASSQEVSKVREQYF. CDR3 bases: TGTGCCAGCAGCCAAGAAGTTAGCAAGGTTCGCGAGCAGTACTTC.

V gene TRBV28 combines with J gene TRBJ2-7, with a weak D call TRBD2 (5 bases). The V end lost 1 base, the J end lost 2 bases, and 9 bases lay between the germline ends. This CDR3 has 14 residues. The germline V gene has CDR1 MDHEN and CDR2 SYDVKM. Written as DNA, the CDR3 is TGTGCCAGCAGTTTATTGGGAGATCCCTACGAGCAGTACTTC. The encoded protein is CASSLLGDPYEQYF.

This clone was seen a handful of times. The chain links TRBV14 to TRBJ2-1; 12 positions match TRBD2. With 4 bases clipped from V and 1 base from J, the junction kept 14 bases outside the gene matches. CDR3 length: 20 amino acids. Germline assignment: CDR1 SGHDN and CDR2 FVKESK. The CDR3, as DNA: TGTGCCAGCAGCCGAAGATTAGGACTAGCGGGATTTTCGTCCTACAATGAGCAGTTCTTC. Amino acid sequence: CASSRRLGLAGFSSYNEQFF.

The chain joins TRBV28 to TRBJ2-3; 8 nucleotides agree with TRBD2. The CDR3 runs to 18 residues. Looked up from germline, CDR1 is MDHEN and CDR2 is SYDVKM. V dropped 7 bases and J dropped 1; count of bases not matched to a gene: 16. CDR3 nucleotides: TGTGCCAGCAACCTCTTTACCCTACGAGCGGGAGGCACAGATACGCAGTATTTT. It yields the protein CASNLFTLRAGGTDTQYF.

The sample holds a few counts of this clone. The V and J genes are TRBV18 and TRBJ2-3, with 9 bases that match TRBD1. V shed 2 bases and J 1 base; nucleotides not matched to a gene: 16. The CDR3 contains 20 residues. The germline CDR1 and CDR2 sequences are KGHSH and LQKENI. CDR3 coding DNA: TGTGCCAGCTCACCAGAGTGGGACAGGGTAAACCTGCTAGGCACAGATACGCAGTATTTT. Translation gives CASSPEWDRVNLLGTDTQYF.

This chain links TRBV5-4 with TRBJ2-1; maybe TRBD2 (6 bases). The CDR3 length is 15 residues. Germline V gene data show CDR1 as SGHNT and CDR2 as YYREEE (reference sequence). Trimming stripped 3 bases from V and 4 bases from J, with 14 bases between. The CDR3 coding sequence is TGTGCCAGCAGCTCCGGGAGCCTCCAGTACAATGAGCAGTTCTTC. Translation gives CASSSGSLQYNEQFF.

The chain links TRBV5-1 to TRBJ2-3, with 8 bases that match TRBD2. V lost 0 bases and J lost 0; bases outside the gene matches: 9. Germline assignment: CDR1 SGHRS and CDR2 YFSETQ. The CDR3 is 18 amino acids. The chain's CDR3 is CASSLVSGSYPSTDTQYF. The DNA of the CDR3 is TGCGCCAGCAGCTTGGTCAGCGGGAGTTATCCTAGCACAGATACGCAGTATTTT.

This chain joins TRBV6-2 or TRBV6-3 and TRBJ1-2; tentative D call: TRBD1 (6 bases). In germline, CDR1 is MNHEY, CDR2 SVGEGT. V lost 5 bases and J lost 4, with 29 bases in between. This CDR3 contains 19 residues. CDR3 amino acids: CASSRKQTGTISFVYGYTF. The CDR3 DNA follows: TGTGCCAGCAGTAGAAAACAGACAGGAACCATTTCCTTCGTCTATGGCTACACCTTC.

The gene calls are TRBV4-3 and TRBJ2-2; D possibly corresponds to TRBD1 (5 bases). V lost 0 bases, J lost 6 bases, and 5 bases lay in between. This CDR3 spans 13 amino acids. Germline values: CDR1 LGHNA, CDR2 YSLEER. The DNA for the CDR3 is TGCGCCAGCAGCCAAGACAGGGCCGGGGAGCTGTTTTTT. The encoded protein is CASSQDRAGELFF.

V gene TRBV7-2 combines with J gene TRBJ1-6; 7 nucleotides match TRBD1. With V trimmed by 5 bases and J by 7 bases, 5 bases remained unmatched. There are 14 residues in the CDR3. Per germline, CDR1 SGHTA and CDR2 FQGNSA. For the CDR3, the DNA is TGTGCCAGCAGCCGGGACAGAGGGAATTCACCCCTCCACTTT. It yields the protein CASSRDRGNSPLHF.